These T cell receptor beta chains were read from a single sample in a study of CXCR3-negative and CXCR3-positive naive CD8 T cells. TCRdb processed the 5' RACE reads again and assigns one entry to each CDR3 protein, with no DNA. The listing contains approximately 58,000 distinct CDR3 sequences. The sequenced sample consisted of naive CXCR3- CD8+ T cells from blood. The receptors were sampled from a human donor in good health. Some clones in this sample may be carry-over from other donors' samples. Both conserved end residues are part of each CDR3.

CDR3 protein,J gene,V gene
CASSHRTSGGTAYEQYF,TRBJ2-7,TRBV7-7
CASSVGLNSNTGELFF,TRBJ2-2,TRBV9
CASNPPPGGRLEQYF,TRBJ2-7,TRBV6-2/TRBV6-3
CASSEYGAYEQYF,TRBJ2-7,TRBV2
CASSLLGSGGYNEQFF,TRBJ2-1,TRBV12-3/TRBV12-4
CASSPGGLQETQYF,TRBJ2-5,TRBV4-3
CSVGSVTEDYEQYF,TRBJ2-7,TRBV29-1
CASSQWASDGYEQYF,TRBJ2-7,TRBV3-1
CSVEGEQEKLFF,TRBJ1-4,TRBV29-1
CSARDGIRSRYEQYF,TRBJ2-7,TRBV20-1
CASSQEVHQEYYGYTF,TRBJ1-2,TRBV4-3
CASSLGVKGGAGEQYF,TRBJ2-7,TRBV28
CASSQFSGRVYNEQFF,TRBJ2-1,TRBV14
CASHPGQGDTEAFF,TRBJ1-1,TRBV19
CATSDSMTGGNEQYF,TRBJ2-7,TRBV24-1
CASSQVFLAGEAKNIQYF,TRBJ2-4,TRBV4-3
CASSLGGVGNEQFF,TRBJ2-1,TRBV6-2/TRBV6-3
CASSWSRDTEAFF,TRBJ1-1,TRBV5-1
CAISEGLPRETQYF,TRBJ2-5,TRBV10-3
CASSQVGGSDTQYF,TRBJ2-3,TRBV14
CSARDPGRDLREQYF,TRBJ2-7,TRBV20-1
CASSSLGRLNTGELFF,TRBJ2-2,TRBV11-2
CASRWTGENSPLHF,TRBJ1-6,TRBV28
CASSLDTTWDTEAFF,TRBJ1-1,TRBV5-6
CSVEVGTGGMNTEAFF,TRBJ1-1,TRBV29-1
CASSDHGGQPQHF,TRBJ1-5,TRBV25-1
CASSKAGQVTISNTEAFF,TRBJ1-1,TRBV21-1
CASSLTGSEYGYTF,TRBJ1-2,TRBV7-3
CASSQEGFYEQYF,TRBJ2-7,TRBV4-2
CASSLQGVNTEAFF,TRBJ1-1,TRBV27
CASSLTAGGQNEQFF,TRBJ2-1,TRBV7-2
CASSSRTVYTEAFF,TRBJ1-1,TRBV7-2
CASSIFSTDTQYF,TRBJ2-3,TRBV19
CASSLGFDEQFF,TRBJ2-1,TRBV7-9
CASSPSTGYLYEQYF,TRBJ2-7,TRBV27
CSASIAGDSYNEQLF,TRBJ2-1,TRBV20-1
CSARYSQGLIGYNEQFF,TRBJ2-1,TRBV20-1
CASSVPGQGFQPQHF,TRBJ1-5,TRBV6-2/TRBV6-3
CASSYGTGYHQETQYF,TRBJ2-5,TRBV6-2/TRBV6-3
CAISGDSGELFF,TRBJ2-2,TRBV10-3
CASRPGTEQETQYF,TRBJ2-5,TRBV28
CASCPSGGGADTQYF,TRBJ2-3,TRBV9
CSVAGTSFYEQYF,TRBJ2-7,TRBV29-1
CASSKARWAGTGAYEQYF,TRBJ2-7,TRBV6-5
CASSLGGWGPLAEAFF,TRBJ1-1,TRBV5-1
CAISVGTGWSEETQYF,TRBJ2-5,TRBV10-3
CASSVATSPDTGELFF,TRBJ2-2,TRBV9
CASSFWLEGPDTQYF,TRBJ2-3,TRBV7-6
CASNVYGQGAANTEAFF,TRBJ1-1,TRBV6-2/TRBV6-3
CSARGLAGSNTGELFF,TRBJ2-2,TRBV20-1
CASSLDLGRANYGYTF,TRBJ1-2,TRBV7-2
CSVPGSWEETQYF,TRBJ2-5,TRBV29-1
CASSLGSRLYNEQFF,TRBJ2-1,TRBV7-9
CASSLELNTEAFF,TRBJ1-1,TRBV7-3
CSATDRGYYEQYF,TRBJ2-7,TRBV20-1
CASSYSRRGATDTQYF,TRBJ2-3,TRBV6-5
CSVDITDTQYF,TRBJ2-3,TRBV29-1